Following are 3 T cell receptor beta chains from one sample sequenced in a study of human T cells and chemical hapten exposure. TCRdb re-analysed the RACE reads in MiXCR, keeping a single row per CDR3 protein. The sample shows about 45,000 distinct CDR3 sequences, around 3.4% of them seen only once. Regarding time point: healthy volunteer bleed at 6 weeks. The total RNA was obtained from whole blood that was not fractionated. The specimen was whole blood. The source of these receptors is a human donor in good health. Some clones in this sample may be carry-over from other donors' samples.

This clonotype was observed at least ten times. This rearrangement joins TRBV15 to TRBJ1-2, with 8 bases that match TRBD1. The CDR3 contains 15 residues. V was clipped by 1 base and J by 3 bases; unmatched bases: 4. The V gene's germline CDR1 is LNHNV and CDR2 YYDKDF (reference sequence). CDR3 residues: CATSRGDRNYYGYTF. CDR3 in DNA: TGTGCCACCAGCAGAGGGGACAGGAATTACTATGGCTACACCTTC.

This clonotype has ten or more counts. The chain carries TRBV6-1 and TRBJ2-6; D call uncertain. The CDR3 has 15 amino acids. V lost 2 bases and J lost 0, with 5 bases in between. Germline values: CDR1 MNHNS, CDR2 SASEGT. In DNA form, the CDR3 reads TGTGCCAGCAGTGAACAGAGCTCTGGGGCCAACGTCCTGACTTTC. Its protein is CASSEQSSGANVLTF.

This clonotype showed up many times. The rearrangement links TRBV24-1 to TRBJ2-3, with 7 bases matching TRBD2. Unmatched junction bases numbered 7, after V lost 6 bases and J lost 2 bases. The CDR3 contains 15 residues. From germline, CDR1 is KGHDR and CDR2 SFDVKD. CDR3 nucleotide sequence: TGTGCCACCAGTCCGACGGGAGGACCCACAGATACGCAGTATTTT. Translated: CATSPTGGPTDTQYF.